The entry below gives a single T cell receptor beta chain sequence along with its context. The target antigen is unknown. Use of 60 Vbeta and 13 Jbeta primers characterized the PCR. TCRdb keeps only in-frame clones here, not all; method: immunoSEQ multiplex PCR. The data show around 100,000 clones, around four fifths seen once. This record comes from a study of cytomegalovirus exposure and HLA in healthy donors. The wider study: About 79% of some 390 genotyped donors fell in the Caucasian-associated ancestry cluster. Regarding the study as a whole: With later analysis, a missense DCLRE1C variant became linked to TCR beta V- and J-gene trimming.

Germline assignment: CDR1 LGHNA and CDR2 YSLEER. Trimming removed 4 bases from V and 0 bases from J, with 7 bases in between. The CDR3 has 13 amino acids. Sequencing was done on a sample of PBMCs. The chain joins TRBV4-3 to TRBJ2-7; D is unclear. This receptor was obtained from a woman in her forties in good health and CMV-seronegative. CDR3 protein: CASSPWASYEQYF. The DNA of the CDR3 is TGCGCCAGCAGCCCCTGGGCCTCCTACGAGCAGTACTTC.